This T cell receptor beta chain was sequenced for a study of blood T cells in healthy people across ages. Study-level points and caveats: Diversity was higher, and naive CD4+ cells more numerous, in long-lived donors than in aged donors. No conclusive comparison of naive versus antigen-experienced cells was possible with unsorted PBMCs. The CMV status of each donor remained undetermined, and this could have confounded shifts in expanded clonotypes.

This CDR3 contains 16 residues. Trimming at V came to 8 bases and at J to 0 bases, leaving 12 bases not matched to a gene. Looked up from germline, CDR1 is SGHTA and CDR2 is FQGNSA. This clonotype has at least ten counts. Antigen unknown. Using a J-beta primer mix together with a sample-barcoded 5' primer, a second PCR was run for roughly 6 to 12 cycles. TCRdb ran MiXCR on the 5' RACE reads and lists one entry per CDR3 protein. The table lists around 1,000,000 distinct CDR3 sequences, more than 30% of them singletons. The V call is TRBV7-2, the J call TRBJ1-1, with 7 positions matching TRBD1. The sample taken for sequencing was blood. This receptor was obtained from a man aged 18 to 29 in good health. The CDR3 coding sequence is TGTGCCAGCTCAAACGGGGGACAGCTCATGAACACTGAAGCTTTCTTT. Protein sequence: CASSNGGQLMNTEAFF.